The 19 T cell receptor beta chains in this list originate from one sample, sequenced in a study of T cells in Graves' hyperthyroidism and ophthalmopathy. The investigators amplified TCR beta CDR3 regions from RNA transcripts. Researchers ran a first-round RT-PCR on the TCR CDR3 using the HTBI primer set. TCRdb re-analysed the multiplex PCR reads in MiXCR, keeping a single row per CDR3 protein. There are roughly 380,000 distinct CDR3 sequences in the sample; 19% occur only once, and about 3.5% lies in the top ten. Sequencing was done on a sample of blood. All receptors come from a woman younger than 30 with Graves' hyperthyroidism.

This clonotype has at least ten counts. This may stem from a read error, because a much larger clone lies one nucleotide away. This chain connects TRBV10-3 to TRBJ2-7; 7 positions agree with TRBD1. There are 13 residues in the CDR3. CDR1 is ENHRY and CDR2 is SYGVKD in the germline V gene. Trimming took 6 bases from V and 0 from J; bases not matched to a gene: 2. CDR3 nucleotides: TGTGCCATCAGGAGGGACAGCTCCTACGAGCAGTACTTC. Its translation: CAIRRDSSYEQYF.

The chain recombines TRBV11-2 with TRBJ1-5, with D hard to call. Germline CDR1 reads SGHAT; CDR2 reads FQNNGV. The V end was cut by 2 bases, the J end by 0 bases, with 14 bases between. The CDR3 loop spans 17 amino acids. The CDR3 nucleotides are TGTGCCAGCAGCTTAAGTTTAACACCCTATAGCAATCAGCCCCAGCATTTT. It specifies CASSLSLTPYSNQPQHF.

This clonotype was recorded at least ten times. The V and J genes are TRBV28 and TRBJ2-5; perhaps TRBD2 as D (5 bases). V was trimmed by 4 bases and J by 3 bases, leaving 12 bases between them. The CDR3 consists of 14 residues. CDR1 is MDHEN, CDR2 SYDVKM, per germline. The DNA of the CDR3 is TGTGCCAGCAGTTCAGGACTGCTTAAAGAGACCCAGTACTTC. Translation: CASSSGLLKETQYF.

This clonotype was observed a handful of times. The gene calls are TRBV12-3 or TRBV12-4 and TRBJ2-7, with D unclear. V was shortened by 1 base and J by 6 bases, with 7 bases between the two germline ends. This CDR3 is 12 amino acids long. CDR3 sequence: CASSLEGIEQYF. CDR3 DNA: TGTGCCAGCAGTTTAGAAGGGATCGAGCAGTACTTC.

This clonotype has ten or more counts. The chain recombines TRBV28 with TRBJ2-7, with 13 bases that match TRBD2. Germline V CDR1 and CDR2: MDHEN, SYDVKM. V lost 5 bases, J lost 4 bases, and 5 bases stayed unmatched. This CDR3 has 15 residues. The CDR3 DNA reads TGTGCCAGCAGTCTCGGACTAGCGGGAGATTACGAGCAGTACTTC. Translating gives CASSLGLAGDYEQYF. Complete variable domain (other parts from reference TRBV28 and TRBJ2-7): DVKVTQSSRYLVKRTGEKVFLECVQDMDHENMFWYRQDPGLGLRLIYFSYDVKMKEKGDIPEGYSVSREKKERFSLILESASTNQTSMYLCASSLGLAGDYEQYFGPGTRLTVT.

This clonotype was detected only a few times. The chain uses TRBV6-5 and TRBJ1-4, with 8 bases matching TRBD1. This CDR3 comprises 16 residues. V was pared by 1 base and J by 4 bases, with 5 bases of the junction left unmatched. The germline gives CDR1 MNHEY, CDR2 SVGAGI. The CDR3 protein is CASSYFLDRDNEKLFF. The CDR3 DNA sequence: TGTGCCAGCAGTTACTTTCTGGACAGGGATAATGAAAAACTGTTTTTT.

J is TRBJ2-7 and V is TRBV28; TRBD2 is a possible D gene (6 bases). Germline V gene lookup returns CDR1 MDHEN and CDR2 SYDVKM. With 7 bases removed from V and 0 bases from J, the gap between germline ends came to 13 bases. This CDR3 comprises 14 residues. The CDR3 nucleotides read TGTGCCAGCAACCCGGGAGCCCTCTCCTACGAGCAGTACTTC. Amino acids: CASNPGALSYEQYF.

This clonotype was recorded at least ten times. The chain combines TRBV29-1 with TRBJ2-7; a possible D gene is TRBD2 (6 bases). V shed 6 bases and J shed 7 bases, with 13 bases lying between them. The CDR3 extends over 11 amino acids. Germline values: CDR1 SQVTM, CDR2 ANQGSEA. The CDR3: CSVGNGGEQYF. CDR3 DNA: TGCAGCGTAGGAAATGGGGGGGAGCAGTACTTC.

The chain employs TRBV6-1 and TRBJ2-2; weak D call: TRBD2 (5 bases). With 6 bases removed from V and 5 bases from J, the gap between germline ends came to 7 bases. Germline CDR1 MNHNS, CDR2 SASEGT. The CDR3 length is 12 residues. CDR3 sequence (DNA): TGTGCCAGCAGACGGGAAACCGGGGAGCTGTTTTTT. It translates to CASRRETGELFF.

The table lists this clonotype with many counts. The genes are TRBV7-3 and TRBJ1-1; D uncertain. Germline values: CDR1 SGHTA, CDR2 FQGTGA. The V end lost 5 bases, the J end lost 2 bases, and 9 bases lay between the germline ends. This CDR3 is built from 13 residues. CDR3 in DNA: TGTGCCAGCAGCCTTATGGGTAACACTGAAGCTTTCTTT. Amino acids: CASSLMGNTEAFF.

This clonotype was seen at least ten times. The V gene is TRBV2, the J gene TRBJ1-3, with TRBD1 as a possible D gene (5 bases). The ends were cut back, 2 bases at V and 0 bases at J, with 14 bases in the middle. Germline V gene lookup returns CDR1 SNHLY and CDR2 FYNNEI. The CDR3 covers 17 residues. The CDR3 reads CASSERGVFSSGNTIYF. The CDR3 DNA reads as TGTGCCAGCAGTGAAAGGGGAGTTTTCAGCTCTGGAAACACCATATATTTT.

This clonotype was counted many times. The CDR3 spells CASSFSLESEAFF. Here the CDR3 DNA reads TGTGCCAGCTCCTTCTCGTTGGAATCTGAAGCTTTCTTT. The chain employs TRBV18 and TRBJ1-1; D not certain. With 6 bases removed from V and 6 bases from J, the gap between germline ends came to 14 bases. Germline CDR1 is KGHSH and CDR2 is LQKENI. CDR3 length equals 13 residues.

In its sample, this clonotype was seen many times. The chain uses TRBV28 and TRBJ2-7; 9 bases align to TRBD2. Trimming removed 10 bases from V and 3 bases from J; junction bases left unmatched: 10. CDR1 and CDR2 (germline): MDHEN, SYDVKM. This CDR3 spans 14 amino acids. CDR3 coding DNA: TGTGCCATCGCCTCCTTAGCGGGAGACTACGAGCAGTACTTC. Translation gives CAIASLAGDYEQYF.

This clonotype has a count of ten or more. The chain has TRBV7-9 and TRBJ2-7, with TRBD2 as a possible D gene (5 bases). In germline, CDR1 is SEHNR, CDR2 FQNEAQ (reference sequence). V was cut by 5 bases and J by 2 bases, with 10 bases left in between. The CDR3 contains 13 residues. CDR3 nucleotides: TGTGCCAGCAGCCTCGGGATTCCCTACGAGCAGTACTTC. This encodes CASSLGIPYEQYF.

The chain couples TRBV7-9 to TRBJ2-5, with 7 bases aligning to TRBD1. CDR1 and CDR2 (germline): SEHNR, FQNEAQ (reference sequence). The J segment lost 5 bases and the V segment lost 5 bases, leaving 11 bases of the junction unmatched. The CDR3 sequence is 15 residues long. The CDR3 nucleotides read TGTGCCAGCAGCCCTGGGACAGCAGACTCCGAGACCCAGTACTTC. Residues: CASSPGTADSETQYF.

This clonotype was seen more than once but under ten times. A junction end diverges from the germline sequence, so it may reflect a read error. The chain has TRBV12-3 or TRBV12-4 and TRBJ2-4; 7 positions match TRBD1. CDR3 length: 14 amino acids. The CDR3 coding sequence is TGTGCCAGCAGTGTTACAGGGGTTTCTGACATTAAGTACTTC. Its protein product is CASSVTGVSDIKYF.

This clonotype was recorded many times. This sequence joins TRBV27 and TRBJ1-1, with D perhaps TRBD1 (5 bases). There are 13 residues in the CDR3. The germline CDR1 and CDR2 sequences are MNHEY and SMNVEV (reference sequence). V was shortened by 1 base and J by 5 bases, with 8 bases between the two germline ends. CDR3: CASSLFRETEAFF. The DNA for the CDR3 is TGTGCCAGCAGTTTATTCAGGGAGACTGAAGCTTTCTTT.

This clonotype has a count of ten or more. This chain connects TRBV20-1 to TRBJ2-7; D perhaps matches TRBD1 (5 bases). CDR3 length: 11 residues. Germline CDR1 and CDR2: DFQATT and SNEGSKA (reference sequence). V gave up 0 bases and J gave up 11 bases, with 11 bases separating them. The CDR3 nucleotides read TGCAGTGCTAGAGACGAGGCCAGGGAGTACTTC. As protein: CSARDEAREYF.

This clonotype was seen repeatedly, ten times or more. The rearrangement uses TRBV29-1 and TRBJ1-1; D is unclear. This CDR3 is built from 13 residues. V was cut by 5 bases and J by 3 bases, with 13 bases left in between. Germline CDR1 reads SQVTM; CDR2 reads ANQGSEA. In DNA, the CDR3 is TGCAGCGTTCAGAGGGTGGAGGACACTGAAGCTTTCTTT. Translating it yields CSVQRVEDTEAFF.